A selection of T cell receptor beta chains follows, all from one sample in a study of technical replicates of blood from four donors. Libraries were prepared by immunoSEQ multiplex PCR; TCRdb keeps only in-frame clonotypes and omits some of them. The sample has around 76,000 clones, around nine tenths seen once. Sequencing used T cells isolated from PBMCs. All receptors come from a human donor in good health. CDR3s include the opening cysteine and the closing phenylalanine or tryptophan. Fields, in order: J gene, D gene, CDR3 length, clone size, V gene, CDR3 protein, CDR3 DNA. D genes are given only for firm matches. Some rows have no size entry. The others give once, few or many, or a class for an expanded clone.

TRBJ1-5 | TRBD1 | 15 | few | TRBV18 | CASSPDSGGRQPQHF | TGTGCCAGCTCACCAGATTCAGGGGGCCGACAGCCCCAGCATTTT
TRBJ2-5 | . | 14 | . | TRBV6-5 | CASSYLQGSETQYF | TGTGCCAGCAGTTACTTACAGGGCTCAGAGACCCAGTACTTC
TRBJ2-5 | TRBD2 | 11 | few | TRBV20-1 | CSAERGETQYF | TGCAGTGCGGAGCGGGGAGAGACCCAGTACTTC
TRBJ2-1 | TRBD2 | 13 | . | TRBV7-2 | CASTSGSRYEQFF | TGTGCCAGCACTAGCGGGAGCCGGTATGAGCAGTTCTTC
TRBJ2-4 | TRBD1 | 17 | . | TRBV19 | CASSIRPGGSRFDIQYF | TGTGCCAGTAGTATAAGGCCAGGGGGATCGAGATTTGACATTCAGTACTTC
TRBJ2-2 | . | 13 | few | TRBV7-2 | CASSPQVGGELFF | TGTGCCAGCAGCCCCCAGGTGGGCGGGGAGCTGTTTTTT
TRBJ1-1 | . | 14 | . | TRBV9 | CASSVGTGGTEAFF | TGTGCCAGCAGCGTAGGGACGGGGGGGACTGAAGCTTTCTTT
TRBJ2-1 | TRBD1 | 16 | . | TRBV23-1 | CASSQVGQRPYNEQFF | TGCGCCAGCAGTCAGGTGGGACAGAGACCCTACAATGAGCAGTTCTTC
TRBJ1-4 | TRBD1 | 15 | . | TRBV6-5 | CASSSGQGAYEKLFF | TGTGCCAGCAGCTCAGGACAGGGGGCTTATGAAAAACTGTTTTTT
TRBJ2-3 | TRBD1 | 17 | . | TRBV4-1 | CASSPSMRTGDTDTQYF | TGCGCCAGCAGCCCGAGCATGCGGACAGGGGACACAGATACGCAGTATTTT